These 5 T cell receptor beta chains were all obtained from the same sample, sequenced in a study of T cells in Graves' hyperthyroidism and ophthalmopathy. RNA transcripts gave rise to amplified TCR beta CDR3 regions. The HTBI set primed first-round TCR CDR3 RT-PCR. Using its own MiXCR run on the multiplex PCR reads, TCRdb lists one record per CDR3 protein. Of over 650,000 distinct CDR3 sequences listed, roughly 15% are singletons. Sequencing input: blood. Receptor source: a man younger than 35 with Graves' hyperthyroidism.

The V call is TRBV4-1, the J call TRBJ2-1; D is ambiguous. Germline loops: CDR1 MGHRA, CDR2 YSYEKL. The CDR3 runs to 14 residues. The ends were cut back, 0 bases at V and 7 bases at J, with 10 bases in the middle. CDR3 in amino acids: CASSQETNPNEQFF. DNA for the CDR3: TGCGCCAGCAGCCAAGAGACCAACCCAAATGAGCAGTTCTTC.

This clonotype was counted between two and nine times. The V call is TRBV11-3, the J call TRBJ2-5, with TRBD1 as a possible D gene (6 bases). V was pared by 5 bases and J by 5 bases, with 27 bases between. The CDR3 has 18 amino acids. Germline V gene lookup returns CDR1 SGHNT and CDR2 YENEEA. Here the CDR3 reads CASSPAGQGKGKEETQYF. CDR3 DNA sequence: TGTGCCAGCAGCCCCGCCGGGCAGGGGAAAGGGAAAGAGGAGACCCAGTACTTC.

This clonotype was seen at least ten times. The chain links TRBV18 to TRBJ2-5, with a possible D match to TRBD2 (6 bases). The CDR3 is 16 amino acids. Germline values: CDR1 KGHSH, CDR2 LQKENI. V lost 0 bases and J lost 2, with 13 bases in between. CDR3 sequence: CASSPPSGERQETQYF. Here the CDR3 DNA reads TGTGCCAGCTCACCACCCTCGGGGGAGAGGCAAGAGACCCAGTACTTC.

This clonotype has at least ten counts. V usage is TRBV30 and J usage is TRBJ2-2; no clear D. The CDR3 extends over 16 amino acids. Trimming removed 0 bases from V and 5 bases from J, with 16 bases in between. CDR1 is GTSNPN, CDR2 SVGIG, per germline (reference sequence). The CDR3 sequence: CAWSVPPFGATGELFF. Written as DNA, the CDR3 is TGTGCCTGGAGTGTCCCCCCTTTTGGAGCAACCGGGGAGCTGTTTTTT.

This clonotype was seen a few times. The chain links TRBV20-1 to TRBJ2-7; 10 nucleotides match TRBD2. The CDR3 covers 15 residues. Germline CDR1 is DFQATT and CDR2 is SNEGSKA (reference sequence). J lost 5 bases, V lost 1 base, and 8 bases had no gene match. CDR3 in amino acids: CSARVASGSGNEQYF. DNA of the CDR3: TGCAGTGCTAGAGTGGCTAGCGGGAGCGGAAACGAGCAGTACTTC.